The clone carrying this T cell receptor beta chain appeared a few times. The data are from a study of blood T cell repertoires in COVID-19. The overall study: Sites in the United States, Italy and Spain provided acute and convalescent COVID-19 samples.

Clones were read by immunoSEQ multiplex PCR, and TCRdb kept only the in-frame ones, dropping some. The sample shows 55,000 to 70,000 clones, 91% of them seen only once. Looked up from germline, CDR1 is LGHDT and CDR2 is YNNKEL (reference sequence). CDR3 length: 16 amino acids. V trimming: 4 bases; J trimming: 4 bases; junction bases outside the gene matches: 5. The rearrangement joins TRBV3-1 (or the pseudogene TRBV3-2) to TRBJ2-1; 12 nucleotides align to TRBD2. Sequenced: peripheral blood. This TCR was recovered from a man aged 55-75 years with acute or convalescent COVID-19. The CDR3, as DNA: TGTGCCAGCAGCCGGCAACTAGCGGGAGGATACAATGAGCAGTTCTTC. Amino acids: CASSRQLAGGYNEQFF.